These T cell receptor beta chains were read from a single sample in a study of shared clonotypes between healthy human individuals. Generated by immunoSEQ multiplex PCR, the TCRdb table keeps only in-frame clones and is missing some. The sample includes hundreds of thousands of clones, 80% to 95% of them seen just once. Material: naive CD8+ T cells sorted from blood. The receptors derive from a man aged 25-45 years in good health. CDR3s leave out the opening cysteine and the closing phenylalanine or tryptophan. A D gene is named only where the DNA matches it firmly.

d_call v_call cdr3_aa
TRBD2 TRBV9 ASSADLLAGESREQF
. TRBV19 ASSMAGLGEQY
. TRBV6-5 ASSFDRYEQY
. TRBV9 ASSVEAQANWEQY
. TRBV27 ASRYNSLGYGYT
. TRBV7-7 ASSRGGTYNEQF
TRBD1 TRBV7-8 ASSPRGYTDTQY
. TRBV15 ATSTYTYNTGELF
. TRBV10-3 AISDSRNYGYT
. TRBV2 ASSERGARYNEQF
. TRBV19 ASRPKGVHEQY
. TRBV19 ASSDRRLEPEAF
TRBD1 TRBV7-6 ASSRQGSPYEQY
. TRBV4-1 ASSQADGTGELF
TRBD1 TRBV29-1 RTQGQTNTEAF
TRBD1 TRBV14 ASSQPGQENTGELF
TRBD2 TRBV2 ASTGLAEQETQY